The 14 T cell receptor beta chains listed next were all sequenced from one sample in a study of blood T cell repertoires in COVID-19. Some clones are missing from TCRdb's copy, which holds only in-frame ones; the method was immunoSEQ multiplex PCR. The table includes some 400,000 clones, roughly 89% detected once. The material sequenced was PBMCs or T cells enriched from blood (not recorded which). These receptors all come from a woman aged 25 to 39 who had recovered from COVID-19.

In DNA form, the CDR3 reads TGTGCCAGCAGTCGGGGGGTAGTCTACGAGCAGTACTTC. Encoded protein: CASSRGVVYEQYF. The chain joins TRBV27 to TRBJ2-7; 7 bases line up with TRBD2. From germline, CDR1 is MNHEY and CDR2 SMNVEV (reference sequence). This CDR3 is built from 13 residues. Trimming cost V 5 bases and J 3 bases; bases outside gene matches: 4.

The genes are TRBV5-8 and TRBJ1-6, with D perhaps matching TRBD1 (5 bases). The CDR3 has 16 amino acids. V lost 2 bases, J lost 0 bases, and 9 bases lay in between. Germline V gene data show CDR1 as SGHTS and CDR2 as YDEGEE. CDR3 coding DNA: TGTGCCAGCAGCTTACGACAGAGCTCCTATAATTCACCCCTCCACTTT. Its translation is CASSLRQSSYNSPLHF.

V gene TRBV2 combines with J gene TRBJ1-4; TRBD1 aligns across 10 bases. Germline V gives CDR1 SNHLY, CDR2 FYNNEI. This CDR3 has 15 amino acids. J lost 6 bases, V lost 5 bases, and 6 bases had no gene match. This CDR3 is CASSLRDRGDEKLFF. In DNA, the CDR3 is TGTGCCAGCAGTCTTCGGGACAGGGGCGATGAAAAACTGTTTTTT.

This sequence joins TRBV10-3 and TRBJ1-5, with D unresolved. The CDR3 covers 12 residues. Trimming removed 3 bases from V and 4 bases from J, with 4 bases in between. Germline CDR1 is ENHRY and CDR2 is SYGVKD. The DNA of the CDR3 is TGTGCCATCAGTGATCAAAATCAGCCCCAGCATTTT. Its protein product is CAISDQNQPQHF.

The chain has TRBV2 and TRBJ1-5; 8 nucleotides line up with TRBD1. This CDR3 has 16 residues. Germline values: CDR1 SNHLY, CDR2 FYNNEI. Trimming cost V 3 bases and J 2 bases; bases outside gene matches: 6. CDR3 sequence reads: CASSEQTTGGNQPQHF. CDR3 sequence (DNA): TGTGCCAGCAGTGAGCAAACGACAGGGGGCAATCAGCCCCAGCATTTT.

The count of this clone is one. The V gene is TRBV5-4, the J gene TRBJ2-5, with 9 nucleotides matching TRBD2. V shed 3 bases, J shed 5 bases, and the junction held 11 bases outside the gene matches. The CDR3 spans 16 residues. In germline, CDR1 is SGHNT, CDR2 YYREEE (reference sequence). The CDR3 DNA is TGTGCCAGCAGCTCTGCGGGGGGGGGCTCGGAGGAGACCCAGTACTTC. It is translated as CASSSAGGGSEETQYF.

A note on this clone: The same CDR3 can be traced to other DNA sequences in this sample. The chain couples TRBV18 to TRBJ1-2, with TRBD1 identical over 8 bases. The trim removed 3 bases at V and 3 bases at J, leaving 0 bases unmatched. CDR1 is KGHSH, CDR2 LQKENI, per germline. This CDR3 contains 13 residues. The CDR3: CASSPGQDYGYTF. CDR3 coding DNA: TGTGCCAGCTCACCGGGACAGGACTATGGCTACACCTTC.

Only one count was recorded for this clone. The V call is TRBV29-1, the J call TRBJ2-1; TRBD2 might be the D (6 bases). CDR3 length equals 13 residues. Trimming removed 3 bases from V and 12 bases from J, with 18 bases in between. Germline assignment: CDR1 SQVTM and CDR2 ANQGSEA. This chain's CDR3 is CSVDVLGGKGQFF. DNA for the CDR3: TGCAGCGTTGACGTCCTTGGGGGGAAAGGGCAGTTCTTC.

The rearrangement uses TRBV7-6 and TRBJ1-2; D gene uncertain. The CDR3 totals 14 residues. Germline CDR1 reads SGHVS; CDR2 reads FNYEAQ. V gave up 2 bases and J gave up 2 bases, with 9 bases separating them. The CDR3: CASSLSTINYGYTF. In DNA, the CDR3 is TGTGCCAGCAGCTTAAGCACCATCAACTATGGCTACACCTTC. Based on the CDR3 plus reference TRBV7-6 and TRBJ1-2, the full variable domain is GAGVSQSPRYKVTKRGQDVALRCDPISGHVSLYWYRQALGQGPEFLTYFNYEAQQDKSGLPNDRFSAERPEGSISTLTIQRTEQRDSAMYRCASSLSTINYGYTFGSGTRLTVV.

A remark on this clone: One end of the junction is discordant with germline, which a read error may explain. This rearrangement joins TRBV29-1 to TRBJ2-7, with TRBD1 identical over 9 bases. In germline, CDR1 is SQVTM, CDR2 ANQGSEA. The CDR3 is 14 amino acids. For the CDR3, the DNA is TGCAGCGTGGCCCGACAGGGGGTATCCTTCGAGCAGTACTTC. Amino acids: CSVARQGVSFEQYF.

Here the CDR3 reads CASSQGLGETQYF. CDR3 sequence (DNA): TGTGCCAGCAGCCAAGGACTAGGGGAGACCCAGTACTTC. The rearrangement uses TRBV4-2 and TRBJ2-5; possible D gene TRBD2, 6 bases. This CDR3 has 13 amino acids. V was cut by 1 base and J by 5 bases, with 8 bases left in between. Germline V gene data show CDR1 as LGHNA and CDR2 as YNFKEQ.

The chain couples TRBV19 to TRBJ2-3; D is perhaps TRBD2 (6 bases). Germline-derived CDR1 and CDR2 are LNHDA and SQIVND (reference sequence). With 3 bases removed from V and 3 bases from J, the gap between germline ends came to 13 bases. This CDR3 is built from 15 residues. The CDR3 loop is CASSIGFGGTDTQYF. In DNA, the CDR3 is TGTGCCAGTAGTATCGGGTTTGGGGGGACAGATACGCAGTATTTT.

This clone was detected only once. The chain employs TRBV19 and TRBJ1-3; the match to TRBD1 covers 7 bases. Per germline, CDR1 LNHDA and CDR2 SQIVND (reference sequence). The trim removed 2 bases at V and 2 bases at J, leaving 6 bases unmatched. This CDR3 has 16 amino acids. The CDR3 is CASSIRAGGAGNTIYF. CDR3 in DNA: TGTGCCAGTAGTATACGGGCAGGGGGAGCTGGAAACACCATATATTTT.

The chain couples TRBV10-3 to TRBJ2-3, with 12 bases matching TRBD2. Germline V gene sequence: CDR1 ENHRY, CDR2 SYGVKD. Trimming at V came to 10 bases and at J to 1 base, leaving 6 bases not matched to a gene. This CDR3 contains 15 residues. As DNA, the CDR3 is TGTGCCACGGAACTAGCGGGGGGACGCACAGATACGCAGTATTTT. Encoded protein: CATELAGGRTDTQYF.